These 10 T cell receptor beta chains were sequenced from one sample in a study of blood T cell repertoires in COVID-19. Libraries were prepared by immunoSEQ multiplex PCR; TCRdb keeps only in-frame clonotypes and omits some of them. The sample includes about 380,000 clones, about 90% seen only once; the top ten take 2.5% to 3%. Sequenced input: PBMCs or T cells enriched from blood (not recorded which). Receptor source: a woman in her twenties or thirties who had recovered from COVID-19.

V and J are TRBV9 and TRBJ2-1; 9 nucleotides agree with TRBD2. J lost 3 bases, V lost 4 bases, and 2 bases had no gene match. This CDR3 region has 14 residues. CDR1 is SGDLS, CDR2 YYNGEE, per germline. The CDR3: CASSSSGIYNEQFF. The CDR3, as DNA: TGTGCCAGCAGCTCTAGCGGGATCTACAATGAGCAGTTCTTC.

The rearrangement uses TRBV5-1 and TRBJ1-3; TRBD1 matches 8 bases. V shed 4 bases and J 0 bases; nucleotides not matched to a gene: 3. The germline CDR1 and CDR2 sequences are SGHRS and YFSETQ. The CDR3 is made up of 15 amino acids. This chain's CDR3 is CASSGTGRSGNTIYF. CDR3 in DNA: TGCGCCAGCAGCGGGACAGGTCGCTCTGGAAACACCATATATTTT.

This chain uses TRBV15 with TRBJ2-1; 10 nucleotides align to TRBD1. The CDR3 is made up of 14 amino acids. V lost 4 bases to trimming and J lost 8 bases; unmatched junction nucleotides: 5. Germline lookup yields CDR1 LNHNV and CDR2 YYDKDF (reference sequence). The CDR3 DNA sequence: TGTGCCACCAGCAAAGGACAGGGGGTAGATGAGCAGTTCTTC. It yields the protein CATSKGQGVDEQFF.

This clone showed up just a few times. The chain uses TRBV4-1 and TRBJ1-1; maybe TRBD1 (5 bases). V lost 2 bases to trimming and J lost 6 bases, with 13 bases between them. This CDR3 contains 14 residues. CDR1 and CDR2 from the germline V gene are MGHRA and YSYEKL. CDR3 in amino acids: CASSQQGLFSEAFF. In DNA form, the CDR3 reads TGCGCCAGCAGCCAACAGGGTCTTTTCTCTGAAGCTTTCTTT.

This clone was seen more than once but under ten times. This chain connects TRBV6-4 to TRBJ1-2; the match to TRBD1 covers 7 bases. The germline V gene has CDR1 MRHNA and CDR2 SNTAGT. V was clipped by 0 bases and J by 2 bases; unmatched bases: 3. The CDR3 is 15 amino acids. CDR3 region: CASSDSWDSNYGYTF. CDR3 DNA sequence: TGTGCCAGCAGTGACTCCTGGGACAGCAACTATGGCTACACCTTC.

The V and J genes are TRBV27 and TRBJ1-1; 9 nucleotides line up with TRBD1. The CDR3 extends over 16 amino acids. After removal of 6 bases from V and 6 bases from J, the junction contained 14 bases not matched to a gene. CDR1 is MNHEY and CDR2 is SMNVEV in the germline V gene (reference sequence). CDR3 in amino acids: CASRKLRTGDKAEAFF. In DNA form, the CDR3 reads TGTGCCAGCAGGAAGCTAAGGACAGGGGATAAGGCTGAAGCTTTCTTT.

This clone was counted many times. The CDR3 reads CASSLASMTGGRNGYTF. CDR3 bases: TGCGCCAGCAGCTTGGCCTCGATGACAGGGGGTCGTAATGGCTACACCTTC. The gene calls are TRBV5-1 and TRBJ1-2; 9 bases align to TRBD1. CDR3 size: 17 residues. Germline lookup yields CDR1 SGHRS and CDR2 YFSETQ. V was pared by 0 bases and J by 6 bases, with 12 bases of the junction left unmatched.

The table lists this clone with a count of one. This sequence joins TRBV4-1 and TRBJ1-5; TRBD1 is a possible D gene (5 bases). The CDR3 length is 14 residues. Trimming took off 4 bases at V and 0 bases at J, with 7 bases between the two ends. Germline assignment: CDR1 MGHRA and CDR2 YSYEKL. CDR3 nucleotides: TGCGCCAGCAGCCCAGGGCCTAGCAATCAGCCCCAGCATTTT. It specifies CASSPGPSNQPQHF.

V usage is TRBV11-2 and J usage is TRBJ2-3; D not certain. V was clipped by 4 bases and J by 6 bases, with 5 bases between them. This CDR3 is built from 11 residues. Germline CDR1 and CDR2: SGHAT and FQNNGV. CDR3 in DNA: TGTGCCAGCAGCTCCGCGGATACGCAGTATTTT. This sequence encodes CASSSADTQYF. The full variable domain, its missing parts supplied by reference TRBV11-2 and TRBJ2-3, is EAGVAQSPRYKIIEKRQSVAFWCNPISGHATLYWYQQILGQGPKLLIQFQNNGVVDDSQLPKDRFSAERLKGVDSTLKIQPAKLEDSAVYLCASSSADTQYFGPGTRLTVL.

The chain carries TRBV2 and TRBJ2-1; no definite D call. Germline loops: CDR1 SNHLY, CDR2 FYNNEI. The CDR3 has 11 residues. Trimming left V 4 bases short and J 5 bases short, with 3 bases between. The CDR3 nucleotides read TGTGCCAGCAGTGGAGACAATGAGCAGTTCTTC. Amino acid sequence: CASSGDNEQFF.